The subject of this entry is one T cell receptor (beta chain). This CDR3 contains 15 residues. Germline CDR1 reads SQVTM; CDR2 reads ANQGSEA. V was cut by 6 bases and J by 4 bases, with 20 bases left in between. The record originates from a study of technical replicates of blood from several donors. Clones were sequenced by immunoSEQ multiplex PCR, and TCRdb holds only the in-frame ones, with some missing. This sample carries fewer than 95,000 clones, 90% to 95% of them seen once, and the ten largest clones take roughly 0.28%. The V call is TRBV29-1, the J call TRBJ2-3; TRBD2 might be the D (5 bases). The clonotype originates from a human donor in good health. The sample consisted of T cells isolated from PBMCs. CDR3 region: CSVPARDRAADTQYF. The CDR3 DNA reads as TGCAGCGTACCCGCGAGGGATAGAGCGGCAGATACGCAGTATTTT.